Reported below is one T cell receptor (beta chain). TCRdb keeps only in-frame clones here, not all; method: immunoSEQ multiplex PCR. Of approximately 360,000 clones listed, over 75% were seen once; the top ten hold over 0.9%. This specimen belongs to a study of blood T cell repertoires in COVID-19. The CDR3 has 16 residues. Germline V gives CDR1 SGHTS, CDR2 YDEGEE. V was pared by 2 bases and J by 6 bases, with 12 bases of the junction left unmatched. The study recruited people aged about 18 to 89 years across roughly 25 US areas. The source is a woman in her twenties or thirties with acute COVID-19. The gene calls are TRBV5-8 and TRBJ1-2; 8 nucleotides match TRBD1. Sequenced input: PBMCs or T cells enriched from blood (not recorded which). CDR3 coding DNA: TGTGCCAGCAGCTTTTTGGGAGGACAGGGAAAGAATGGCTACACCTTC. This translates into CASSFLGGQGKNGYTF.